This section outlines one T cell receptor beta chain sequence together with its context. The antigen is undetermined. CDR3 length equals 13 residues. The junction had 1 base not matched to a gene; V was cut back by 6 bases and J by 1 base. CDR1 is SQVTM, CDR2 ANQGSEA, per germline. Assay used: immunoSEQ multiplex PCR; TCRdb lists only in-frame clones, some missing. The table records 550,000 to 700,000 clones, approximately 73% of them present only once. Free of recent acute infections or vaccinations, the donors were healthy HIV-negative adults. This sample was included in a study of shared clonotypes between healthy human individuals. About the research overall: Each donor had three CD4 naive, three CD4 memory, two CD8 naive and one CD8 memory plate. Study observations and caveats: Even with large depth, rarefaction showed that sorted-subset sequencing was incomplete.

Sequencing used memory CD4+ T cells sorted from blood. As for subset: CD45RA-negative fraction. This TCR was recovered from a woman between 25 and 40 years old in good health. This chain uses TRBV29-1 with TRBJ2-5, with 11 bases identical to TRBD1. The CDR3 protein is CSVGTGGQETQYF. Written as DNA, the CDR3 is TGCAGCGTCGGGACAGGGGGCCAAGAGACCCAGTACTTC.